This is a list of T cell receptor beta chains from one sample in a study of T cells after yellow fever vaccination. TCRdb processed the 5' RACE reads anew with MiXCR; each CDR3 protein has one entry. Among some 350,000 distinct CDR3 sequences, over 8% were seen once, and the ten largest hold under 20%. This material consisted of PBMCs, taken on the day of the first yellow fever vaccination. The receptors were gathered from a man aged 18-30 years who received the YFV17D yellow fever vaccine. CDR3s include the opening cysteine and the closing phenylalanine or tryptophan. D genes are given only for firm matches. Rows may omit the clone size; those that give it use once, few, many or a size class.

size: many
D: .
V: TRBV14
J: TRBJ1-1
DNA: TGTGCCAGCAGCCAACCGAGACTCCTAGGAACCACTGAAGCTTTCTTT
CDR3: CASSQPRLLGTTEAFF

size: few
D: .
V: TRBV20-1
J: TRBJ2-3
DNA: TGCAGTGCTAGTCCGCCTAGCGGCACAGATACGCAGTATTTT
CDR3: CSASPPSGTDTQYF

size: many
D: .
V: TRBV4-2
J: TRBJ1-5
DNA: TGTGCCAGCAGCCCTCCGGCTGAGCAGCCCCAGCATTTT
CDR3: CASSPPAEQPQHF

size: few
D: .
V: TRBV5-4
J: TRBJ1-6
DNA: TGTGCCAGCAGCTTGGTACAGAGTAATTCACCCCTCCACTTT
CDR3: CASSLVQSNSPLHF

size: .
D: .
V: TRBV15
J: TRBJ1-2
DNA: TGTGCCACCAGCAGATACAGGGAGGCCAACTATGGCTACACCTTC
CDR3: CATSRYREANYGYTF

size: few
D: .
V: TRBV2
J: TRBJ2-1
DNA: TGTGCCAGCAGTGCCGACTACCAGAGTGGGTTCTTC
CDR3: CASSADYQSGFF

size: few
D: .
V: TRBV7-9
J: TRBJ2-5
DNA: TGTGCCAGCAGCCCGGGATCAAGCGAGACCCAGTACTTC
CDR3: CASSPGSSETQYF

size: few
D: TRBD2
V: TRBV20-1
J: TRBJ2-5
DNA: TGCAGTGCTAGAGATCCGCTAGCGGAGGGGGAGACCCAGTACTTC
CDR3: CSARDPLAEGETQYF

size: many
D: .
V: TRBV12-3/TRBV12-4
J: TRBJ2-7
DNA: TGTGCCAGCAGTTTTCCCCTCGACGAGCAGTACTTC
CDR3: CASSFPLDEQYF

size: .
D: .
V: TRBV7-9
J: TRBJ1-1
DNA: TGTGCCAGCAGCCGCGGACAGTATGAAGCTTTCTTT
CDR3: CASSRGQYEAFF

size: many
D: TRBD1
V: TRBV20-1
J: TRBJ2-5
DNA: TGCAGTGCTGACGGGACAGGGGAGAAGACCCAGTACTTC
CDR3: CSADGTGEKTQYF

size: .
D: .
V: TRBV12-5
J: TRBJ2-1
DNA: TGTGCTAGTGGTTTGGTACCGGGGTCCTACTCCTACAATGAGCAGTTCTTC
CDR3: CASGLVPGSYSYNEQFF

size: .
D: .
V: TRBV6-1
J: TRBJ2-2
DNA: TGTGCCAGCAGGCCTGGGGCAGGGGAGACCGGGGAGCTGTTTTTT
CDR3: CASRPGAGETGELFF

size: few
D: .
V: TRBV7-9
J: TRBJ2-2
DNA: TGTGCCAGCAGCTTATCGGCCGGGTCCGGGGAGCTGTTTTTT
CDR3: CASSLSAGSGELFF

size: few
D: TRBD1
V: TRBV29-1
J: TRBJ2-5
DNA: TGCAGCGTTGTACCTTGGACAGGGGAAAGAGAGACCCAGTACTTC
CDR3: CSVVPWTGERETQYF

size: .
D: TRBD2
V: TRBV20-1
J: TRBJ2-1
DNA: TGCAGTGCTAGAGATTTGGGCGGGGGGGTAAATGAGCAGTTCTTC
CDR3: CSARDLGGGVNEQFF

size: many
D: .
V: TRBV20-1
J: TRBJ1-5
DNA: TGCAGTGCTAGCGGCAGCAATCAGCCCCAGCATTTT
CDR3: CSASGSNQPQHF

size: .
D: .
V: TRBV7-2
J: TRBJ1-4
DNA: TGTGCCAGCAGCCCCCGGAGCGGAACTAATGAAAAACTGTTTTTT
CDR3: CASSPRSGTNEKLFF

size: .
D: .
V: TRBV20-1
J: TRBJ1-2
DNA: TGCAGTGCTATGCCCCCAAGCGGGACACACAACTATGGCTACACCTTC
CDR3: CSAMPPSGTHNYGYTF

size: few
D: .
V: TRBV19
J: TRBJ1-4
DNA: TGTGCCACCGGCCGCGAAAAACTGTTTTTT
CDR3: CATGREKLFF

size: once
D: TRBD1
V: TRBV12-3/TRBV12-4
J: TRBJ2-6
DNA: TGTGCCCTCAGTTTTTCAGGGGGCGCAATTTCTGGGGCCAACGTCCTGACTTTC
CDR3: CALSFSGGAISGANVLTF

size: .
D: .
V: TRBV21-1
J: TRBJ1-1
DNA: TGTGCCAGAAATCAAGTGGAGGACACTGAAGCTTTCTTT
CDR3: CARNQVEDTEAFF

size: many
D: TRBD2
V: TRBV6-5
J: TRBJ2-3
DNA: TGTGCCAGCAGCTACGCCGGACTAGCGGTAACAGATACGCAGTATTTT
CDR3: CASSYAGLAVTDTQYF